The subject of this entry is one TCR beta chain. In its sample, this clone was seen once. The antigen this receptor binds is unknown. No base-level quality is on record; no much larger clone is a single base apart. The data originate from a study of cytomegalovirus exposure and HLA in healthy donors (dated by TCRdb to 2016 to 2017). As for the study more broadly: According to an earlier analysis of around 600 of the donors, 150 million to 200 million T cells yielded 90 million to 130 million unique TCR beta sequences and about 300 Gb of sequence data. An early release covering approximately 600 HLA-typed donors comprised roughly 300 gigabases of sequencing data and 85 million to 100 million unique TCR sequences. Among the roughly 430 genotyped donors, around 79% belonged to the genetic ancestry cluster associated with self-reported Caucasian donors. The aim of the study was to test whether cataloging public T cell receptors could identify signatures of past pathogen exposure. Using immunosequencing, the study profiled T cell repertoires from approximately 700 subjects and related those repertoires to cytomegalovirus serostatus. In addition to the first cohort of hundreds of subjects, a separate validation cohort of 120 different subjects was used. To predict cytomegalovirus infection status, the study brought together high-throughput TCR immunosequencing, statistical association of individual TCRs with disease status, and machine learning. To study patterns of TCR occurrence, a later analysis re-analyzed previously published TCR beta repertoires from 666 donors and added high-resolution HLA genotyping. Rather than using new phenotypic data, the later analysis identified candidate immune exposures from TCR beta sequences and from how often those sequences occurred across donors. To decide whether each TCR beta V gene segment behaved as functional or pseudogenic, an earlier analysis of fewer than 750 of the donors relied on high-throughput TCR beta sequencing. Donor age, sex, ethnicity and CMV serostatus were compiled together with the repertoire data. In a later genetic analysis, genome-wide SNP genotypes for about three fifths of the roughly 670 donors were used, and that subset was treated as a discovery cohort. All discovery cohort repertoires had been generated using a single sequencing platform. Class I and class II HLA loci were covered by the typing at four-digit resolution. Typing coverage differed by locus: A, B, C, DRB1 and DQB1 were typed in roughly 620-630 donors, DQA1 in approximately 520, DPA1 in roughly 590, and DPB1 in approximately 450. Because of strong linkage in the cohort, roughly five DR-DQ haplotypes were treated as single units for association and clustering. On average, around 240,000 unique TCR beta nucleotide sequences were sequenced per donor among roughly 430 genotyped donors of the cohort, with roughly 18% of those sequences being non-productive.

Receptor amplification or capture employed the immunoSEQ multiplex PCR assay. A mixture of 60 forward primers for TCR Vbeta segments and 13 reverse primers for TCR Jbeta segments was used in the multiplex PCR. The CDR3 region of rearranged TCR beta genes was amplified from genomic DNA by a multiplex PCR assay. The amplified TCR beta libraries were sequenced on the Illumina HiSeq System as 87-base-pair reads. On the authors' methods: A later analysis counted approximately 74 million unique TCR beta chains across the 700 or so repertoires, and 9 million to 14 million of these chains were shared by at least two donors. A nearest-neighbor algorithm error-corrected the raw reads and collapsed the reads into unique sequences, merging closely related sequences to remove PCR and sequencing errors. CDR3 sequences were aligned to IMGT reference sequences to assign V, D and J gene segments. For a sequence to be retained, a match of at least six nucleotides was required to both a V gene segment and a J gene segment. Rearrangements were called productive when the CDR3 lacked stop codons and stayed in frame with V and J; all others were non-productive. Following IMGT convention, CDR3 was defined as the stretch from the second conserved V-encoded cysteine to the conserved J-encoded phenylalanine. Sequences without an unambiguous match to a single V gene segment were excluded from the earlier analysis of 587 of the donors. An earlier analysis of a few hundred of the donors called V segments functional above 56.7% productive rearrangements and segregating when the between-donor standard deviation exceeded 5%. A statistical classification framework was built for diagnosing cytomegalovirus status from the catalog of TCR beta chain sequences. In a later analysis, V and J genes were assigned by comparing TCR nucleotide sequences against IMGT/GENE-DB human TR gene sequences. A later analysis assigned CDR3 sequences and most-parsimonious VDJ recombination scenarios with the TCRdist pipeline. A later analysis defined each TCR beta chain by its CDR3 amino acid sequence plus V-gene family, and excluded reads lacking a unique V-gene family. As a way to deal with suspected cross-contamination and a sequencing artifact, a later analysis dropped under 600 nucleotide sequences that were highly shared and had low generation probability. In a later analysis, a clonal expansion index was calculated for each public chain from normalized within-repertoire ranks of inferred template counts. In a later analysis, generation probabilities were computed using a VDJ recombination model fitted to out-of-frame rearrangements, and the results were checked against IGoR. Hypergeometric tests were used in a later analysis to score TCR-TCR, TCR-HLA and TCR-CMV co-occurrence, with a repertoire-size bias correction applied to the TCR pairs. In a later analysis, false discovery rates were estimated by permuting HLA or CMV assignments 20 times. In a later analysis, co-occurring TCRs were grouped using DBSCAN, and TCRdist sequence similarity was added for clustering within HLA-allele-positive subsets. Co-occurrence clustering excluded repertoires with fewer than 30,000 or more than 120,000 public chains, plus five with anomalous nucleotide sharing. TCRdb re-hosts the immuneACCESS table, in-frame sequences only. Its copies lack some clones; in the studies checked, an unresolved V gene accounts for under half of them, and the cause for the rest is not known. V, J and clone size derive from that table, while D and trimming were established from the DNA sequence. Across this sample there are roughly 200,000 clones, with around 80% seen only once. The ten largest clonotypes hold 2.7% of the sample.

The cohort consisted of hundreds of healthy bone marrow donors. Cohort members were all nominally healthy when sampled, although unrecorded immune exposures were likely present. The donor tested CMV seropositive, placing the donor among the 250 to 350 seropositive members of the cohort. Every donor gave a peripheral blood sample, and the peripheral blood mononuclear cells from that sample were used for TCR beta sequencing. The Qiagen DNeasy Blood Extraction Kit was used to extract genomic DNA from the blood cell samples. General conclusions and limits of the study: A later analysis associated about 16,000 TCR beta sequences with specific HLA alleles at a false discovery rate of 0.05. This cohort had only TCR beta chains sequenced, and the lack of alpha or paired-chain data limited which features could be detected. The sequencing pipeline was judged likely to have produced a cluster of highly shared sequence variants as a technical artifact. The earlier analysis of 587 of the donors excluded approximately 15 rarely observed V segments, including chromosome 9 orphons, because counts were too low. Some IMGT-functional V segments, including TRBV6-2 and TRBV6-3, could not be distinguished by the 87-base-pair reads and were therefore excluded. Compared with the approximately 720-donor mean, donors in an Asian-associated ancestry cluster had fewer N-insertions in productive TCRs, according to a later genetic analysis. A further reported finding was that TCR beta sequences accurately predicted the HLA-A and HLA-B alleles for most subjects in the first cohort. The presence/absence analyses assumed that sequencing depth was roughly uniform across donors, and that assumption may not be true. Immune exposure information for the cohort was limited to CMV serostatus. A later analysis found that TCR association rates varied across HLA loci, with DRB1 alleles showing the most associated TCRs and HLA-C alleles the fewest. Compared with equally common non-associated chains, HLA-associated TCR beta chains in a later analysis were more clonally expanded and had lower generation probabilities. An earlier analysis of several hundred of the donors showed that most TCR beta V segments appeared in productive rearrangements either about 87% or about 30% of the time, which broadly matched IMGT annotations. According to a later analysis, parvovirus B19, influenza, CMV and Epstein-Barr virus appeared linked to several top co-occurrence clusters. In a later genetic analysis, a missense DCLRE1C variant was associated with V-gene and J-gene trimming of TCR beta chains, and the association was replicated in an independent cohort. While some public TCRs were present in many individuals, most TCR sequences turned up only very rarely across donors. Linkage disequilibrium might explain the correlated functional status among segregating V segments, but an unknown experimental factor could not be ruled out. The classifier was reported to diagnose cytomegalovirus status with high specificity and sensitivity in both the original cohort and the validation cohort. A few of the identified cytomegalovirus-associated TCR beta chains were confirmed in vitro to be specific for cytomegalovirus antigens. In a later analysis, most CMV-associated TCR beta chains were found to appear HLA-restricted, with HLA associations seemingly driven largely by CMV exposure. A total of some 180 TCR beta chains were listed by the study as associated with cytomegalovirus. According to the authors, the approach could potentially be generalized to other disease states and immunological phenotypes. Assigning TCR associations to individual alleles was difficult when HLA alleles, especially DR and DQ, strongly co-occurred. HLA typing was unavailable for some donors at each locus, so association tests used only the typed subset.

Spanning cysteine to phenylalanine, the CDR3 consists of 14 amino acids. The DNA shown is the 42-base CDR3, in frame from base 1. Trimming removed 11 bases from V and 0 bases from J; the gene matches leave 5 bases unexplained. The CDR1 and CDR2 encoded by the germline V gene (reference sequence) are SEHNR and FQNEAQ. The sample taken for sequencing was PBMCs. The sequence came from a woman in her sixties in good health and CMV-seropositive. Rearrangement joined TRBV7-9 to TRBJ2-3, and 10 junction bases match TRBD1. The encoded CDR3 is CAGRTGGSTDTQYF. DNA sequence: TGTGCCGGAAGGACAGGGGGAAGCACAGATACGCAGTATTTT. This CDR3, with the reference TRBV7-9 and TRBJ2-3 proteins standing in past its ends, gives the full variable domain DTGVSQNPRHKITKRGQNVTFRCDPISEHNRLYWYRQTLGQGPEFLTYFQNEAQLEKSRLLSDRFSAERPKGSFSTLEIQRTEQGDSAMYLCAGRTGGSTDTQYFGPGTRLTVL.